The clone carrying this TCR beta chain came up a few times. Its antigen is not identified. This specimen comes from a study of beta chain features in type 1 diabetes. The purity of all sorted populations exceeded 98%. Reverse transcription of all isolated RNA meant that expressed TCRB transcripts were sequenced. The data were produced by immunoSEQ multiplex PCR, yet TCRdb's version contains in-frame clones alone and is incomplete. The repertoire consists of around 250,000 clones, with roughly 13% occurring once and the leading ten covering just under 0.02%. Study-wide results and limits: Type 1 diabetes patients showed a moderate but significant shortening of TCRB CDR3s in all four CD4+ subsets.

Trimming at V came to 8 bases and at J to 0 bases, leaving 9 bases not matched to a gene. The CDR3 loop spans 14 amino acids. Germline loops: CDR1 SQVTM, CDR2 ANQGSEA. The rearrangement links TRBV29-1 to TRBJ2-7, with 8 bases lining up with TRBD1. Sequencing was carried out using naive CD4+ T cells from blood. The sequence derives from a young man with type 1 diabetes. The CDR3 is CSTLGQGDSYEQYF. Here the CDR3 DNA reads TGCAGCACCCTCGGACAGGGTGACTCCTACGAGCAGTACTTC.